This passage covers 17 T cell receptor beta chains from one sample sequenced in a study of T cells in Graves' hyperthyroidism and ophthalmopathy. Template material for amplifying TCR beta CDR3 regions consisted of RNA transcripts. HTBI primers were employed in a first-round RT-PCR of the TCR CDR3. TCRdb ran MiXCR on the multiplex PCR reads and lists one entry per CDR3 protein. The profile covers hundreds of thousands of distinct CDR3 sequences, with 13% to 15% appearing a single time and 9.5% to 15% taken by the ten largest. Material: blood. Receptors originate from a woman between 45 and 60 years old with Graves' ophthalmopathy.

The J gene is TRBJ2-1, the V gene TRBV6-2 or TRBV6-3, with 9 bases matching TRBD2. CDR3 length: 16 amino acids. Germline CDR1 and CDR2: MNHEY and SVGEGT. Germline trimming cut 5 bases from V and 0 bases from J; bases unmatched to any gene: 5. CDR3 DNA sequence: TGTGCCAGCAGTGACCGTAGCGGGAGCTCCTACAATGAGCAGTTCTTC. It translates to CASSDRSGSSYNEQFF.

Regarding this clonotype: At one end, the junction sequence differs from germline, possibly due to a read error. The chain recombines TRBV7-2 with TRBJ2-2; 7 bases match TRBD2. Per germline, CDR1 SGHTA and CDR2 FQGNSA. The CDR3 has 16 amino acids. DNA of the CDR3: TGTGCCCGCAGCTCCTCGGGCGGGAGCCTGACCGGGGAGCTGTTTTTT. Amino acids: CARSSSGGSLTGELFF. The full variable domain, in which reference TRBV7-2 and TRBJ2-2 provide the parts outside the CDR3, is GAGVSQSPSNKVTEKGKDVELRCDPISGHTALYWYRQSLGQGLEFLIYFQGNSAPDKSGLPSDRFSAERTGGSVSTLTIQRTQQEDSAVYLCARSSSGGSLTGELFFGEGSRLTVL.

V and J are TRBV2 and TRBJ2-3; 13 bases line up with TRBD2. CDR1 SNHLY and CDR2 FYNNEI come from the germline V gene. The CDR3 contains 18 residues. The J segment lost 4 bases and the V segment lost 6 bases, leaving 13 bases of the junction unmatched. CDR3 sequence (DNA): TGTGCCAGCAGATGGACTAGCGGGAGCGTCATGGAATCAGATACGCAGTATTTT. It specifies CASRWTSGSVMESDTQYF.

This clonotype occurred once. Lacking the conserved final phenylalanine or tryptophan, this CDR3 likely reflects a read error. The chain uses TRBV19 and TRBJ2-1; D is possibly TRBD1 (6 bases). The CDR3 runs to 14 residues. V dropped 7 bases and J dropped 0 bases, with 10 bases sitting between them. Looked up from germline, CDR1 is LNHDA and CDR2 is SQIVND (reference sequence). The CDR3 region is CASKRGSSYNEQFS. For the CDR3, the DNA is TGTGCCAGTAAGAGGGGGAGCTCCTACAATGAGCAGTTCTCC.

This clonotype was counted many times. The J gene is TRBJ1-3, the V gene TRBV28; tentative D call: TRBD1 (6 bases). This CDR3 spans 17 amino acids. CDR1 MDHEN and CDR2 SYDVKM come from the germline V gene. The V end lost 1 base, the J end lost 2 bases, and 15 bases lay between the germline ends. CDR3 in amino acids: CASSLSTPGGAGNTIYF. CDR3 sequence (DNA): TGTGCCAGCAGTTTATCCACCCCGGGGGGCGCTGGAAACACCATATATTTT.

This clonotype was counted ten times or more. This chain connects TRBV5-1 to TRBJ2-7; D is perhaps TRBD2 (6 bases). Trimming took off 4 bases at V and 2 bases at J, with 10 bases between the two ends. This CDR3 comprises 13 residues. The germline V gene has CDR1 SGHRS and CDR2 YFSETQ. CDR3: CASSLTSPYEQYF. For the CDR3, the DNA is TGCGCCAGCAGCCTCACTAGCCCCTACGAGCAGTACTTC.

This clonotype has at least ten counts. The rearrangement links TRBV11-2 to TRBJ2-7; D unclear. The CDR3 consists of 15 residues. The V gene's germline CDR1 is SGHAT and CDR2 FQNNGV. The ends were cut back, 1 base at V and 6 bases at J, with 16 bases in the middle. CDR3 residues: CASSLGGVTLSEQYF. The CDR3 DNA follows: TGTGCCAGCAGCTTAGGTGGGGTGACCCTTTCCGAGCAGTACTTC. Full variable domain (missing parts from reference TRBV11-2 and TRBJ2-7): EAGVAQSPRYKIIEKRQSVAFWCNPISGHATLYWYQQILGQGPKLLIQFQNNGVVDDSQLPKDRFSAERLKGVDSTLKIQPAKLEDSAVYLCASSLGGVTLSEQYFGPGTRLTVT.

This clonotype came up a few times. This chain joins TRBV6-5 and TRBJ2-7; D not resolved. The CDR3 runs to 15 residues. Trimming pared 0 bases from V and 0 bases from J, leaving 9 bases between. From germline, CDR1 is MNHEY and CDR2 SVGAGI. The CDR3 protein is CASSYSQNPSYEQYF. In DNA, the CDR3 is TGTGCCAGCAGTTACTCACAGAACCCCTCCTACGAGCAGTACTTC.

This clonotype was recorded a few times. In nucleotides, the CDR3 is TGTGCCAGCAGCGTAGCCGGTACAGCCTATGGCTACACCTTC. Translating gives CASSVAGTAYGYTF. The rearrangement uses TRBV9 and TRBJ1-2, with unresolved D. Trimming removed 0 bases at V and 4 bases at J, with 10 bases between. Germline lookup yields CDR1 SGDLS and CDR2 YYNGEE. There are 14 residues in the CDR3.

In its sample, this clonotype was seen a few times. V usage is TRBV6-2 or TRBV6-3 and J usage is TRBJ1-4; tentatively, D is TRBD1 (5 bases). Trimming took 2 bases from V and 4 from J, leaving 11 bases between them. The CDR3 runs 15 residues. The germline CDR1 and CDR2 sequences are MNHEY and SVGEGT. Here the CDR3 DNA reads TGTGCCAGCAGTTACATGGGACGCAGTAATGAAAAACTGTTTTTT. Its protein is CASSYMGRSNEKLFF.

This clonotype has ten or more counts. The CDR3 spells CASSPPPDGNEQFF. The CDR3, as DNA: TGTGCCAGCAGCCCACCCCCCGACGGGAATGAGCAGTTCTTC. J is TRBJ2-1 and V is TRBV7-9; D call uncertain. Germline V gene sequence: CDR1 SEHNR, CDR2 FQNEAQ (reference sequence). Trimming removed 5 bases at V and 7 bases at J, with 15 bases between. This CDR3 region has 14 residues.

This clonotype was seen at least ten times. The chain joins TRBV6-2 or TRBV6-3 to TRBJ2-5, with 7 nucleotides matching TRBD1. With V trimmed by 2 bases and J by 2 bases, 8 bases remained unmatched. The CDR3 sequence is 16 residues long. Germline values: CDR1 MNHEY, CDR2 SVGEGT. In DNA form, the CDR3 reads TGTGCCAGCAGTTACCCTGACAGGGTAAAACAAGAGACCCAGTACTTC. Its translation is CASSYPDRVKQETQYF.

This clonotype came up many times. The CDR3, as DNA: TGTGCCAGCAGTTCGCCCACGGAGCGGGAGGCGGTCGATGAGCAGTTCTTC. Its translation is CASSSPTEREAVDEQFF. V usage is TRBV12-3 or TRBV12-4 and J usage is TRBJ2-1; TRBD2 agrees at 9 bases. The CDR3 totals 17 residues. J gave up 8 bases and V 4 bases, and 15 bases lay outside the gene matches.

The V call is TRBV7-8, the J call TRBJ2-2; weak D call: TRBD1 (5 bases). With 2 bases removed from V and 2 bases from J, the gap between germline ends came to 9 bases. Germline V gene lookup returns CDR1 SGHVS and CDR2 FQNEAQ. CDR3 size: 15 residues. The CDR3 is CASSLFRGNTGELFF. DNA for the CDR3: TGTGCCAGCAGCTTATTTAGGGGCAACACCGGGGAGCTGTTTTTT.

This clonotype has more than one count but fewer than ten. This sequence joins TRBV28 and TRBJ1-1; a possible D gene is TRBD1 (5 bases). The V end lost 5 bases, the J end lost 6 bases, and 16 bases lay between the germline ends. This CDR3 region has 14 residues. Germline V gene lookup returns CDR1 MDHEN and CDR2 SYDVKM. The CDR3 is CASSPQVQYAEAFF. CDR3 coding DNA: TGTGCCAGCAGTCCACAGGTACAATACGCTGAAGCTTTCTTT.

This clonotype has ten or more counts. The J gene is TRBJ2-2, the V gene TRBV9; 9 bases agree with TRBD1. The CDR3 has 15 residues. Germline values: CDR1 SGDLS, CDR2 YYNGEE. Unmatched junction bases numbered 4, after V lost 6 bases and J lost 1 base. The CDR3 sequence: CASNPTGGNTGELFF. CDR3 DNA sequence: TGTGCCAGCAACCCGACAGGGGGGAACACCGGGGAGCTGTTTTTT. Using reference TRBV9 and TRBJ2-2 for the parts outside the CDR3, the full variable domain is DSGVTQTPKHLITATGQRVTLRCSPRSGDLSVYWYQQSLDQGLQFLIQYYNGEERAKGNILERFSAQQFPDLHSELNLSSLELGDSALYFCASNPTGGNTGELFFGEGSRLTVL.

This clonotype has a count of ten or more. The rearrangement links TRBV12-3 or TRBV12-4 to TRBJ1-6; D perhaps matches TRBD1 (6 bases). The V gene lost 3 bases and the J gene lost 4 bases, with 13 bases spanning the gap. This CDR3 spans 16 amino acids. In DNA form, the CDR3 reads TGTGCCAGCAGTTTGGGGGGGCCATGGTATAATTCACCCCTCCACTTT. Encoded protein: CASSLGGPWYNSPLHF.